These T cell receptor beta chains were read from a single sample in a study of T cells in Graves' hyperthyroidism and ophthalmopathy. Each CDR3 protein is one row after TCRdb ran MiXCR on the multiplex PCR reads. The repertoire has over 400,000 distinct CDR3 sequences, about 15% of them found once; the top ten carry roughly 13%. Sequencing was done on a sample of blood. Receptors were obtained from a young man with Graves' ophthalmopathy. CDR3s include the opening cysteine and the closing phenylalanine or tryptophan. The D gene is left open where the match is weak. The listing skips clone size in some rows; elsewhere it reads once, few, many or a size class.

d_call,clone_size,j_call,v_call,cdr3_aa,cdr3_nt
TRBD2,NA,TRBJ2-2,TRBV13,CASSWGTRLAGELFF,TGCGCCAGCAGCTGGGGGACTAGGTTGGCCGGGGAGCTGTTTTTT
NA,many,TRBJ1-2,TRBV6-1,CASSELTYGYTF,TGTGCCAGCAGTGAACTCACCTATGGCTACACCTTC
NA,many,TRBJ2-7,TRBV13,CASSFPTQGPYEQYF,TGTGCCAGCAGCTTCCCGACTCAGGGACCCTACGAGCAGTACTTC
NA,many,TRBJ1-6,TRBV3-1,CASSPVKSPLHF,TGTGCCAGCAGCCCCGTTAAGTCACCCCTCCACTTT
NA,many,TRBJ1-1,TRBV15,CATSRVTGLNTEAFF,TGTGCCACCAGCAGAGTTACAGGGTTGAACACTGAAGCTTTCTTT
NA,NA,TRBJ2-3,TRBV9,CASSVGGSTDTQYF,TGTGCCAGCAGCGTAGGAGGCAGCACAGATACGCAGTATTTT
NA,many,TRBJ2-7,TRBV27,CASSLSLDHYEQYF,TGTGCCAGCAGTTTATCCCTGGACCACTACGAGCAGTACTTC
NA,many,TRBJ2-5,TRBV29-1,CSVDGSEQETQYF,TGCAGCGTTGACGGCTCTGAGCAAGAGACCCAGTACTTC
TRBD2,few,TRBJ2-5,TRBV7-6,CASSLGRLAGGRETQYF,TGTGCCAGCAGCTTAGGGAGACTAGCGGGAGGGCGGGAGACCCAGTACTTC
NA,many,TRBJ2-3,TRBV29-1,CSVALGDTQYF,TGCAGCGTTGCCCTTGGGGATACGCAGTATTTT
NA,many,TRBJ2-1,TRBV6-4,CASSAGTVEYNEQFF,TGTGCCAGCAGCGCCGGGACTGTAGAGTACAATGAGCAGTTCTTC
TRBD2,many,TRBJ2-1,TRBV3-1,CASSHLAGYNEQFF,TGTGCCAGCAGCCATCTAGCGGGATACAATGAGCAGTTCTTC
NA,many,TRBJ2-3,TRBV7-6,CASSFTLTDTQYF,TGTGCCAGCAGTTTCACCCTAACAGATACGCAGTATTTT
TRBD1,NA,TRBJ1-2,TRBV4-2,CASSQEIQTGGEHGYTF,TGTGCCAGCAGCCAAGAAATCCAGACAGGGGGCGAACATGGCTACACCTTC